The 14 T cell receptor beta chains given below trace back to one sample, sequenced in a study of CXCR3-negative and CXCR3-positive naive CD8 T cells. Study results and limitations: CXCR3-negative naive cells had less hydrophobic TRB CDR3s than did CXCR3-positive naive cells.

Antigen specificity for these receptors is unknown. The libraries of TRB cDNA were constructed through 5' RACE using UMI labels. TCRdb re-called the 5' RACE reads and catalogs CDR3 proteins one per entry, DNA excluded. The sample totals 85,000 to 130,000 distinct CDR3 sequences. The sequencing input was naive CXCR3+ CD8+ T cells from blood. The subset was: CD45RO-CCR7+CD27+CD95- naive CD8+ T cells expressing CXCR3 (TNR3+). All receptors derive from a human donor in good health. Some clones in this sample may be carry-over from other donors' samples.

This chain joins TRBV12-3 or TRBV12-4 and TRBJ2-5; TCRdb's D call of TRBD1 is untestable without DNA. The CDR3 totals 14 residues. The CDR3 is CASTDRGVRETQYF.

The chain joins TRBV6-1 to TRBJ2-7; TCRdb names TRBD2, which stays unverified in the absence of DNA. Germline-derived CDR1 and CDR2 are MNHNS and SASEGT. This CDR3 contains 13 residues. This chain's CDR3 is CASTTGPSYEQYF.

This chain uses TRBV7-2 with TRBJ1-2; TCRdb picks TRBD1, but there is no DNA to check that call. CDR3 length: 15 residues. Germline lookup yields CDR1 SGHTA and CDR2 FQGNSA. CDR3 sequence reads: CASSLVQGSSYGYTF.

The J gene is TRBJ1-1, the V gene TRBV7-2; TCRdb gives TRBD1 as the D gene, but with no DNA this cannot be confirmed. CDR3 length equals 14 residues. CDR1 is SGHTA and CDR2 is FQGNSA in the germline V gene. CDR3 loop: CASRFRGPNTEAFF.

This rearrangement joins TRBV29-1 to TRBJ1-1; as DNA is missing, the TRBD1 call by TCRdb cannot be tested. The CDR3 sequence is 13 residues long. CDR1 is SQVTM, CDR2 ANQGSEA, per germline. CDR3 sequence reads: CSVNAGDNTEAFF.

The J gene is TRBJ2-1, the V gene TRBV19; TCRdb selects TRBD1, and the lack of DNA leaves this call unchecked. CDR1 is LNHDA and CDR2 is SQIVND in the germline V gene (reference sequence). The length of the CDR3 is 14 residues. The CDR3 spells CASSIDYRGNEQFF.

V is TRBV30 and J is TRBJ1-1. The CDR3 runs to 13 residues. Germline loops: CDR1 GTSNPN, CDR2 SVGIG (reference sequence). This CDR3 reads CAWTTTLNTEAFF.

The chain recombines TRBV5-4 with TRBJ2-1; without DNA, the TCRdb call of TRBD2 cannot be checked. The CDR3 totals 17 residues. Germline V gene sequence: CDR1 SGHNT, CDR2 YYREEE (reference sequence). CDR3 sequence: CASSLLGEGAPYNEQFF.

The V gene is TRBV14, the J gene TRBJ1-1; absent DNA, TCRdb's TRBD1 call cannot be checked. The CDR3 contains 13 residues. The germline gives CDR1 SGHDN, CDR2 FVKESK. CDR3 loop: CASSQGSRTEAFF.

J is TRBJ2-1 and V is TRBV6-5; TCRdb reports TRBD2, a call that lacks DNA to check it against. The CDR3 loop spans 16 amino acids. The germline CDR1 and CDR2 sequences are MNHEY and SVGAGI. The CDR3 reads CASSGFGPGGMNEQFF.

The rearrangement uses TRBV9 and TRBJ1-5; there is no DNA to check the TCRdb D call of TRBD1. In germline, CDR1 is SGDLS, CDR2 YYNGEE. The CDR3 is 14 residues long. CDR3 in amino acids: CASSVGAGEWPQHF.

The chain links TRBV6-5 to TRBJ2-7. The CDR3 consists of 11 residues. Germline CDR1 is MNHEY and CDR2 is SVGAGI. CDR3 sequence: CASSDRDEQYF.

The V and J genes are TRBV29-1 and TRBJ2-1; absent DNA, TCRdb's TRBD2 call cannot be checked. The CDR3 runs 14 residues. CDR1 and CDR2 from the germline V gene are SQVTM and ANQGSEA. The CDR3: CSVGPGLEWDEQFF.

V gene TRBV6-4 combines with J gene TRBJ2-3. Germline values: CDR1 MRHNA, CDR2 SNTAGT. The CDR3 sequence is 14 residues long. This CDR3 is CASSDTGFGDTQYF.